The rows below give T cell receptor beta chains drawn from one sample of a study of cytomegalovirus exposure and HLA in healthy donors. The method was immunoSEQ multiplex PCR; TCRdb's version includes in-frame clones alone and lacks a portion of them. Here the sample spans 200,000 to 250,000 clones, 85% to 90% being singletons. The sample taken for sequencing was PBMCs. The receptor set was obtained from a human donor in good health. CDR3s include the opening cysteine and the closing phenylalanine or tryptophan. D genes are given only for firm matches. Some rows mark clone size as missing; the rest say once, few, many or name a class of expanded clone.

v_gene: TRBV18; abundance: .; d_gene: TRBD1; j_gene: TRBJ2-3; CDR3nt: TGTGCCAGCTCACCGAGAGTGGGACAGGGGTTTGCAGATACGCAGTATTTT; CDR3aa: CASSPRVGQGFADTQYF
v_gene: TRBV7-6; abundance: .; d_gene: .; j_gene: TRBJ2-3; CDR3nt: TGTGCCAGCAGCCCCAGTTCGAATACGCAGTATTTT; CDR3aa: CASSPSSNTQYF
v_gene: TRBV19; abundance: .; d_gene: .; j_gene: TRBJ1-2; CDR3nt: TGTGCCAGCGACGTCGCCGGGAGACGACCTCTTTATGGCTACACCTTC; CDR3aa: CASDVAGRRPLYGYTF
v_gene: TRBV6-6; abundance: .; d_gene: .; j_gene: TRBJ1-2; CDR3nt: TGTGCCAGCAGTTACGATAATAGGGGGGGAACTGGCTACACCTTC; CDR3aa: CASSYDNRGGTGYTF
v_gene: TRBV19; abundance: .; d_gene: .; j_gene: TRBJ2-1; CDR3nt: TGTGCCAGTAGTATACTCCTCTACAATGAGCAGTTCTTC; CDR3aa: CASSILLYNEQFF
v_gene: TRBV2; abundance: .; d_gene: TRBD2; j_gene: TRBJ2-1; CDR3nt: TGTGCCAGCAGTTTGCGGGAGGGCGTGTACAATGAGCAGTTCTTC; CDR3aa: CASSLREGVYNEQFF
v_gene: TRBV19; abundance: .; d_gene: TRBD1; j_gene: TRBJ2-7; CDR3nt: TGTGCCAGTAGTCACAGGGGGCGCTCCTACGAGCAGTACTTC; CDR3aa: CASSHRGRSYEQYF
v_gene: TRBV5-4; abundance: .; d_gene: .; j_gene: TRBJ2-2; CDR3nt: TGTGCCAGCAGCTTGGCCGGCGGGTCCGGGGAGCTGTTTTTT; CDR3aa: CASSLAGGSGELFF
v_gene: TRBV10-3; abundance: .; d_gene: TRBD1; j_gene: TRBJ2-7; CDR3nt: TGTGCCATCAGTGAGCCTGGACAGGGCTACTACGAGCAGTACTTC; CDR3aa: CAISEPGQGYYEQYF
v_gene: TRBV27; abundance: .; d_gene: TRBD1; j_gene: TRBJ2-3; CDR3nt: TGTGCCAGCAGTTTCGTGGGGACAGGGGGCGCAGATACGCAGTATTTT; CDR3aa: CASSFVGTGGADTQYF
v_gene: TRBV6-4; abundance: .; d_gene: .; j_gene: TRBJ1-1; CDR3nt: TGTGCCAGCAGGCGAGAACAAAGTAGCGCTGAAGCTTTCTTT; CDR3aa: CASRREQSSAEAFF
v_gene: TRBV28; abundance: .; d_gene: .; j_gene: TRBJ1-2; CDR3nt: TGTGCCAGCACTACTTCGGGTAACTATGGCTACACCTTC; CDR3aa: CASTTSGNYGYTF
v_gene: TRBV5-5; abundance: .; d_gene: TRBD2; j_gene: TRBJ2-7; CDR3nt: TGTGCCAGCAGCTTGGGCCCAACTAGCGGGAGTTTTTTCGAGCAGTACTTC; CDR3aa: CASSLGPTSGSFFEQYF
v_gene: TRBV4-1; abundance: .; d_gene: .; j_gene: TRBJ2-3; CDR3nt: TGCGCCAGCAGCCAAGGCCTCCGGTGGGAGAGCACAGATACGCAGTATTTT; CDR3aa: CASSQGLRWESTDTQYF
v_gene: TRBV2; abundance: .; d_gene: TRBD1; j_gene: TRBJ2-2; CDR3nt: TGTGCCAGCAGGGGGACAGGGGGCAACACCGGGGAGCTGTTTTTT; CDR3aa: CASRGTGGNTGELFF
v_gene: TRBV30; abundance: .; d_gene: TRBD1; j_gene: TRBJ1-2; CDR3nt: TGTGCCTGGGCCAGAGGGGGCGATGGCTACACCTTC; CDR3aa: CAWARGGDGYTF
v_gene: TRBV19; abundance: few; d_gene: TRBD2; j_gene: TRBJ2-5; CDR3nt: TGTGCCAGTAAGCACGGGAGGTTCGATTCGGAGACCCAGTACTTC; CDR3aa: CASKHGRFDSETQYF
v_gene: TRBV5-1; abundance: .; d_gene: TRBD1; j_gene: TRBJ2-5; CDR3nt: TGCGCCAGCAGGCCCACAGGGGGCCAAGAGACCCAGTACTTC; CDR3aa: CASRPTGGQETQYF
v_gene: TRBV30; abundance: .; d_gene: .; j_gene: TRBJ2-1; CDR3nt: TGTGCCTGGAGTAAGGTAGAGGGCTCGGGTGAGCAGTTCTTC; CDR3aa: CAWSKVEGSGEQFF
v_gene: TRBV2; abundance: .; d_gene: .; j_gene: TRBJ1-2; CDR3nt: TGTGCCAGCAAGTGGACACAACTTCGTGGCTATGGCTACACCTTC; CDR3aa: CASKWTQLRGYGYTF
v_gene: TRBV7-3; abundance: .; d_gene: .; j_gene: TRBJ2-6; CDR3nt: TGTGCCAGCAGCCGGGACTCTGGGGCCAACGTCCTGACTTTC; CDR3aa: CASSRDSGANVLTF
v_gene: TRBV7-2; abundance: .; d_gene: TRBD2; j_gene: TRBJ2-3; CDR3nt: TGTGCCAGCAGCTTTTTTAGCGGGAGTAGCACAGATACGCAGTATTTT; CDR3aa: CASSFFSGSSTDTQYF
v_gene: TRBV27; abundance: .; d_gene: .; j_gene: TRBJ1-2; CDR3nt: TGTGCCAGCAGTTTAGTGGGGCAATCACATGGCTACACCTTC; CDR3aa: CASSLVGQSHGYTF
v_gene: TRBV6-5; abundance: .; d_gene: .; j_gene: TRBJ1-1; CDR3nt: TGTGCCAGCAGTTACGCTATCTCCATGAACACTGAAGCTTTCTTT; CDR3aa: CASSYAISMNTEAFF
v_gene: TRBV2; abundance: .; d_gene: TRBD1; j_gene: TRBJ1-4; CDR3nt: TGTGCCAGCAGTGTTAGCAGGGGGAATGAAAAACTGTTTTTT; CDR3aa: CASSVSRGNEKLFF
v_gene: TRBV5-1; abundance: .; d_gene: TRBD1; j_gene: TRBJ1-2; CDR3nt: TGCGCCAGCAGCCCCATTGGGACAGGGGGTGGCTACACCTTC; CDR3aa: CASSPIGTGGGYTF
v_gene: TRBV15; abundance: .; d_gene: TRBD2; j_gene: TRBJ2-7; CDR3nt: TGTGCCACCAGCAGCCAATTAGCGGGAGGACCCTACGAGCAGTACTTC; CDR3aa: CATSSQLAGGPYEQYF
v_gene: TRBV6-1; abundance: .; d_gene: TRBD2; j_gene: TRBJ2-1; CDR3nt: TGTGCCAGCGTCTTCGGCGGGAGTAGGGACAATGAGCAGTTCTTC; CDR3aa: CASVFGGSRDNEQFF
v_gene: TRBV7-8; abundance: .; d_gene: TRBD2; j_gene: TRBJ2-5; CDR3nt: TGTGCCAGCAGCTTAGGTGGACTAGCCTGGTTAGAGACCCAGTACTTC; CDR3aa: CASSLGGLAWLETQYF
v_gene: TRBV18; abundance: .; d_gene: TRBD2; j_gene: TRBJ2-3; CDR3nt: TGTGCCAGCTCCCACGTTAGCGGGAGTATCGCAGATACGCAGTATTTT; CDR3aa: CASSHVSGSIADTQYF
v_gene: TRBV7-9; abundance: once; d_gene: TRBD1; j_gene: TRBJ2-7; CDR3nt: TGTGCCAGCAGCCCAGAGGGGGCCCAATCCTACGAGCAGTACTTC; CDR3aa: CASSPEGAQSYEQYF
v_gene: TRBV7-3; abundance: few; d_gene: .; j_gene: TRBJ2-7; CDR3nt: TGTGCCAGCAGCTGGGGGCCAGGGGCCCACGAGCAGTACTTC; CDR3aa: CASSWGPGAHEQYF
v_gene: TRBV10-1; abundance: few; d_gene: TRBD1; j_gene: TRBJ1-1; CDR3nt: TGCGCCAGCAGTACCGGGACAGCCACTGAAGCTTTCTTT; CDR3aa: CASSTGTATEAFF
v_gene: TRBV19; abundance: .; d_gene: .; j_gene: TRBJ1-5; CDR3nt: TGTGCCAGTAGTCCTCTAGACCGGGGCAATCAGCCCCAGCATTTT; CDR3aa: CASSPLDRGNQPQHF
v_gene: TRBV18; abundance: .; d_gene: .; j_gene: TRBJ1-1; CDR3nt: TGTGCCAGCTCACCACTAGGACGGGAGAACACTGAAGCTTTCTTT; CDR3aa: CASSPLGRENTEAFF
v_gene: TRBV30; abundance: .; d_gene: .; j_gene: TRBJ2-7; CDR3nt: TGTGCCTGGAGCTCGGGGGGCGGGGCGCCCTACGAGCAGTACTTC; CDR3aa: CAWSSGGGAPYEQYF
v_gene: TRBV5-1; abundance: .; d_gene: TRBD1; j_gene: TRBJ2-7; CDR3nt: TGCGCCAGCAGCGGGGGGACAGGGGGCTTCCACGAGCAGTACTTC; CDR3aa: CASSGGTGGFHEQYF
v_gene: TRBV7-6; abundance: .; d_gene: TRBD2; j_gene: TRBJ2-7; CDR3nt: TGTGCCAGCAGCTTAGCGGGGGGGGACGAGCAGTACTTC; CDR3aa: CASSLAGGDEQYF
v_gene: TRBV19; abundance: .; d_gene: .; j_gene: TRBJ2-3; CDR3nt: TGTGCCAGTAGTCCGAGGGACACCTTCACAGATACGCAGTATTTT; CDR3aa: CASSPRDTFTDTQYF
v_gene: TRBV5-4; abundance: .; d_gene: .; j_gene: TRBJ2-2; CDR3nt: TGTGCCAGCAGGCGAGACTACCAGAACACCGGGGAGCTGTTTTTT; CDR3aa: CASRRDYQNTGELFF
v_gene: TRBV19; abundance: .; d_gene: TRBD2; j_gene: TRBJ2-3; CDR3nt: TGTGCCAGTAGTGCCCTAGCGGGGACTAGCACAGATACGCAGTATTTT; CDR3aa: CASSALAGTSTDTQYF
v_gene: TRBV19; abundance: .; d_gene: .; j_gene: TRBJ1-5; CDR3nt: TGTGCCAGTAGACCCTGGGCGGGGGATCAGCCCCAGCATTTT; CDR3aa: CASRPWAGDQPQHF
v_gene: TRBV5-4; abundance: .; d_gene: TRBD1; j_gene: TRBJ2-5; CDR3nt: TGTGCCAGCAGCTTATATACGACAGGGAAAGAGACCCAGTACTTC; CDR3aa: CASSLYTTGKETQYF
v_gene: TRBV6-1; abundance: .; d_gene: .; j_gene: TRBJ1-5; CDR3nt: TGTGCCAGTATCCAAGTGGGGAGGAGCAATCAGCCCCAGCATTTT; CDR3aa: CASIQVGRSNQPQHF
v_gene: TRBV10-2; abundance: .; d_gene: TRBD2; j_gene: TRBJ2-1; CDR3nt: TGCGCCAGCAGTGAGTCCAGGTTTAGCGGGAGTGGGGCTTTTTCTTACAATGAGCAGTTCTTC; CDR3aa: CASSESRFSGSGAFSYNEQFF
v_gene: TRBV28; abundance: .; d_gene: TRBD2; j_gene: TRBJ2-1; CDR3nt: TGTGCCAGCAGTTCTTATCCCGGGACTAGCGGGAGCGTAACCTACAATGAGCAGTTCTTC; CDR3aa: CASSSYPGTSGSVTYNEQFF
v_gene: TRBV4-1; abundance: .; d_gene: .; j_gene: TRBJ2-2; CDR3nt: TGCGCCAGCAGCCAAGATCCCGGTACGAACACCGGGGAGCTGTTTTTT; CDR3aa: CASSQDPGTNTGELFF
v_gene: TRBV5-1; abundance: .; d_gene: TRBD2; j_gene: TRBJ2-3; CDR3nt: TGCGCCAGCAGCCAGGGACTAGCAAGCCAGGATACGCAGTATTTT; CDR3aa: CASSQGLASQDTQYF
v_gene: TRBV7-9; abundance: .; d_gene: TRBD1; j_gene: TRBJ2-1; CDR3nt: TGTGCCAGCAGTCCAGACAGGGCCTACAATGAGCAGTTCTTC; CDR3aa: CASSPDRAYNEQFF
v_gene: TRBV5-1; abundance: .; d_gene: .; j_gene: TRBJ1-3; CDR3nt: TGCGCCAGCAGCTTGTCGGGGTCAACAGGAAACACCATATATTTT; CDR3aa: CASSLSGSTGNTIYF
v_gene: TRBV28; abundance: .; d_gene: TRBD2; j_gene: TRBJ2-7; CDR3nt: TGTGCCAGCAGTCCGGGACTAGCGGGAGTGTACGAGCAGTACTTC; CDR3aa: CASSPGLAGVYEQYF
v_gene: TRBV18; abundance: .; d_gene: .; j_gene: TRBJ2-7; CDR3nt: TGTGCCAGCTCACCATTGAGCTCCTACGAGCAGTACTTC; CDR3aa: CASSPLSSYEQYF